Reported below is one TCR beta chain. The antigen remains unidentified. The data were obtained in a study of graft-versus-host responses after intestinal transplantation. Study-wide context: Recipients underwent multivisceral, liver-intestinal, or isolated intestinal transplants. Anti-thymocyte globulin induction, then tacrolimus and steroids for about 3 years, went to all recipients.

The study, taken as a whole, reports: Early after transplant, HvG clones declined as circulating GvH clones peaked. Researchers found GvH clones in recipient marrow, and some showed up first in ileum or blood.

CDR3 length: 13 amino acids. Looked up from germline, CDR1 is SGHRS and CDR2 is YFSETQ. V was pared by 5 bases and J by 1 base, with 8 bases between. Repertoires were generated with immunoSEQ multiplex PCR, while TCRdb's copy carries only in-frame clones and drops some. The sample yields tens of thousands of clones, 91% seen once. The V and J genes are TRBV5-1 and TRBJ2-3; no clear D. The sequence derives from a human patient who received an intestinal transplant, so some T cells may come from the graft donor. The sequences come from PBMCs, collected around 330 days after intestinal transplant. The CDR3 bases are TGCGCCAGCAGGGAACCCGGCACAGATACGCAGTATTTT. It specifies CASREPGTDTQYF.